This is a list of T cell receptor beta chains from one sample in a study of regulatory T cells in long-lasting Graves disease. TCRdb reanalysed the multiplex PCR reads using MiXCR and keeps one entry per CDR3 protein. Of 300,000 to 400,000 distinct CDR3 sequences listed, 16% are singletons. These data are also associated with another study on T cells in Graves' hyperthyroidism and ophthalmopathy.

Specimen: peripheral blood mononuclear cells (PBMCs), collected at new diagnosis, from a patient treated with antithyroid drugs. The receptor source for this set is a man between 35 and 55 years old with Graves disease. The CDR3 runs from the conserved cysteine through the conserved F or W. Fields, in order: V gene, D gene, clone size, J gene, CDR3 DNA, CDR3 protein. D genes are given only for firm matches. Not every row has a clone size; where given, it reads once, few, many or a size class.

TRBV2	TRBD1	many	TRBJ1-2	TGTGCCAGCATCCGCGGACAGGGGATCGGCTATGGCTACACCTTC	CASIRGQGIGYGYTF
TRBV28	-	many	TRBJ2-3	TGTGCCAGCATCACTCGAGGGGTATACACAGATACGCAGTATTTT	CASITRGVYTDTQYF
TRBV15	-	few	TRBJ2-2	TGTGCCACCAGCAGACCGTACACCGGGGAGCTGTTTTTT	CATSRPYTGELFF
TRBV7-9	-	many	TRBJ2-1	TGTGCCGGGTTCCCCGATGAGCAGTTCTTC	CAGFPDEQFF
TRBV24-1	-	-	TRBJ2-1	TGTGCCACCAGTGATTTTGGGGGGTACAATGAGCAGTTCTTC	CATSDFGGYNEQFF
TRBV12-3/TRBV12-4	-	-	TRBJ2-5	TGTGCCAGCAGTCTGTCGACGGCTGGGGCCCAGTACTTC	CASSLSTAGAQYF
TRBV29-1	-	many	TRBJ2-3	TGCAGCACCCAGGGGTGGTCGGGCACAGATACGCAGTATTTT	CSTQGWSGTDTQYF
TRBV5-6	-	few	TRBJ1-1	TGTGCCAGCAGCTTGGCTGTAATGATGCCGGGCGTATGGCGCACTGAAGCTTTCTTT	CASSLAVMMPGVWRTEAFF
TRBV18	-	many	TRBJ1-1	TGTGCCAGCTTACCACTGGCAGACACTGAAGCTTTCTTT	CASLPLADTEAFF
TRBV20-1	-	many	TRBJ1-5	TGCAGTGCTAGAGGGGACAATCAGCCCCAGCATTTT	CSARGDNQPQHF
TRBV7-8	-	many	TRBJ2-7	TGTGCCAGCAGCCGTACAGAAGTCGAGCAGTACTTC	CASSRTEVEQYF
TRBV2	TRBD1	many	TRBJ1-2	TGTGCCAGCCGAGGCGGACAGGGCTCCTATGGCTACACCTTC	CASRGGQGSYGYTF
TRBV29-1	-	-	TRBJ2-3	TGCAGCGTCCCAGTGGGGGGGGGCCTTGATACGCAGTATTTT	CSVPVGGGLDTQYF
TRBV3-1	TRBD1	few	TRBJ2-4	TGTGCCAGCAGGTCAGACAGGGTCAAAAACATTCAGTACTTC	CASRSDRVKNIQYF
TRBV10-3	TRBD1	many	TRBJ2-7	TGTGCCATCAGTGAGAGGACAGGGGATCCCTACGAGCAGTACTTC	CAISERTGDPYEQYF
TRBV3-1	-	-	TRBJ2-7	TGTGCCAGCAGGCGGCAGGGGGGCAACGAGCAGTACTTC	CASRRQGGNEQYF
TRBV2	TRBD1	many	TRBJ1-5	TGTGCCAGCACCAGGGGACAGCGCAATCAGCCCCAGCATTTT	CASTRGQRNQPQHF
TRBV3-1	TRBD1	many	TRBJ2-5	TGTGCCAGCAGGCAGGAACGGGACAGGGTCCGCTGGACCCAGTACTTC	CASRQERDRVRWTQYF
TRBV20-1	-	many	TRBJ2-1	TGCAGTGCTAGAGATCTGGAAGGGATCTACAATGAGCAGTTCTTC	CSARDLEGIYNEQFF
TRBV24-1	-	many	TRBJ1-5	TGTGCCACCAGTGAGGGGAGTTTTAGGCCCCAGCATTTT	CATSEGSFRPQHF